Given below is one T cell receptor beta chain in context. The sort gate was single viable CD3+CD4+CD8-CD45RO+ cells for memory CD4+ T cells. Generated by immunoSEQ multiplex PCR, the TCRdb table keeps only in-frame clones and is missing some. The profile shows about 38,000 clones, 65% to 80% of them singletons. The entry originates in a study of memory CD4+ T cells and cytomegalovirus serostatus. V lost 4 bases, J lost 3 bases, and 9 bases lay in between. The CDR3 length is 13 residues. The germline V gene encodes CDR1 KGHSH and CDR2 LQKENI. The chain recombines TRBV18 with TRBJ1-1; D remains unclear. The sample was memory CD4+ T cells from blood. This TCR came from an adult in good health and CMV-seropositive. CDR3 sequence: CASSRLQDTEAFF. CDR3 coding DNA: TGTGCCAGCTCACGACTCCAGGACACTGAAGCTTTCTTT.